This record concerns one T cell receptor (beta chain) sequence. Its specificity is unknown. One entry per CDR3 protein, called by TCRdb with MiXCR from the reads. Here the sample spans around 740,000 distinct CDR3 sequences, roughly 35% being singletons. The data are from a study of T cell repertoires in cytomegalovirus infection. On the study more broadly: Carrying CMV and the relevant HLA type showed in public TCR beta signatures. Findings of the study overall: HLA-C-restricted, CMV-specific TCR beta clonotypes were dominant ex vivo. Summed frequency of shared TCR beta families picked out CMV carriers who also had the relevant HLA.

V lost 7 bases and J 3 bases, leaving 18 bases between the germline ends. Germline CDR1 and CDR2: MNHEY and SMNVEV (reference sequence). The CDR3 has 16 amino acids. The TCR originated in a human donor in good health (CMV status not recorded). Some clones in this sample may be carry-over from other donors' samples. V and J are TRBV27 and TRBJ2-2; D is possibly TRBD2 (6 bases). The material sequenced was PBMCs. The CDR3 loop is CASTPSGRTDTGELFF. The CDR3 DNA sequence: TGTGCCAGCACCCCCAGCGGGCGAACCGACACCGGGGAGCTGTTTTTT.